This T cell receptor (beta chain) was documented in a study of neurological immune-mediated disorders. Study context: Multiple sclerosis patients numbered about 35, with around 30 relapsing-remitting and 3 secondary progressive.

Study outcomes and limitations: When the repertoires were sorted by phylogenetic grouping, those of 18 of 34 multiple sclerosis patients ended up in one related-CDR3 cluster, a possible signature.

One entry per CDR3 protein results from TCRdb running MiXCR on the 5' RACE reads. The table shows about 55,000 distinct CDR3 sequences, with roughly 4.3% occurring only once. This clonotype turned up a few times. Its antigen is unidentified. The sequence was obtained from a man aged 45-65 years with multiple sclerosis. Input material: PBMCs.

The DNA of the CDR3 is TGTGCCATCAGCGGGCCATCTAGCACAGATACGCAGTATTTT. Amino acids: CAISGPSSTDTQYF. The V call is TRBV10-3, the J call TRBJ2-3; D gene uncertain. CDR1 and CDR2 (germline): ENHRY, SYGVKD. V dropped 6 bases and J dropped 0 bases, with 10 bases sitting between them. This CDR3 has 14 amino acids.